This note documents a single T cell receptor (beta chain) sequence. The data were produced by immunoSEQ multiplex PCR, yet TCRdb's version contains in-frame clones alone and is incomplete. The sample has 30,000 to 40,000 clones; more than 80% are singletons. These data originate in a study of PD-L1 blockade in urothelial cancer. Background on the study: Treatment start was followed by blood analysis at 3 weeks (second dose) and again at 6 weeks.

Every patient provided from 1 to 8 samples, collected pretreatment and on-treatment. The germline CDR1 and CDR2 sequences are KGHSH and LQKENI. The CDR3 is 13 amino acids. With V trimmed by 3 bases and J by 4 bases, 2 bases remained unmatched. This TCR was recovered from a man aged 70-80 years with urothelial cancer. The chain uses TRBV18 and TRBJ1-2, with 7 bases identical to TRBD1. The sequencing here drew on PBMCs, taken around atezolizumab (anti-PD-L1) treatment. The CDR3 loop reads CASSPGTAYGYTF. The CDR3 region has the DNA TGTGCCAGCTCACCGGGGACAGCCTATGGCTACACCTTC.